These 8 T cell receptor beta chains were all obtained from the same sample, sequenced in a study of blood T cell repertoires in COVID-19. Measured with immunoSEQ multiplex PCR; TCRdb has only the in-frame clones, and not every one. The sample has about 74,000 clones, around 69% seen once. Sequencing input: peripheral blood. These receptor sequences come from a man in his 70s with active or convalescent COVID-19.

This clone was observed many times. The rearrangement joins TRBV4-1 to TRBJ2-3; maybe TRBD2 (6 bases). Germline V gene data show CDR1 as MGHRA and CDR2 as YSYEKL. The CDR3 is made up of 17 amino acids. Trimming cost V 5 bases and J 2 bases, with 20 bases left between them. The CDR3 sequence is CASSLYPGLGTTDTQYF. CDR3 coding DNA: TGCGCCAGCAGCTTGTACCCGGGACTTGGGACCACAGATACGCAGTATTTT.

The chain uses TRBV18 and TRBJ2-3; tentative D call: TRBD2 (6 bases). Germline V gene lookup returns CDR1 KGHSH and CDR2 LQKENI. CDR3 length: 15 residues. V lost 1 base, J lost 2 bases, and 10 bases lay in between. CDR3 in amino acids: CASSPRGGDTDTQYF. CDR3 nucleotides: TGTGCCAGCTCACCACGTGGAGGGGACACAGATACGCAGTATTTT. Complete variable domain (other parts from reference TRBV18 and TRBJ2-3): NAGVMQNPRHLVRRRGQEARLRCSPMKGHSHVYWYRQLPEEGLKFMVYLQKENIIDESGMPKERFSAEFPKEGPSILRIQQVVRGDSAAYFCASSPRGGDTDTQYFGPGTRLTVL.

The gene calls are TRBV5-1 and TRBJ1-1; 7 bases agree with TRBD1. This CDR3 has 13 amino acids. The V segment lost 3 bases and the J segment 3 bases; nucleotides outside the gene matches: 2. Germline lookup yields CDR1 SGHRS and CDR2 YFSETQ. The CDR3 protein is CASSWGQYTEAFF. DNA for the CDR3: TGCGCCAGCAGCTGGGGACAGTACACTGAAGCTTTCTTT.

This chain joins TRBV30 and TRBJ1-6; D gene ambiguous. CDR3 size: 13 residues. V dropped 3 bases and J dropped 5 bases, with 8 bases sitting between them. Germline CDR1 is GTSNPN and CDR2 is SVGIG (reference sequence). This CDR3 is CAWSEQNNSPLHF. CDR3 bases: TGTGCCTGGAGCGAACAGAATAATTCACCCCTCCACTTT.

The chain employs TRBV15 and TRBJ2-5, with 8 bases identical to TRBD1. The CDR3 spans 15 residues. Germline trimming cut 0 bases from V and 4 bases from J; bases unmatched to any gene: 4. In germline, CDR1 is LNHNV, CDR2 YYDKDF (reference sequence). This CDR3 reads CATSRDRGLGETQYF. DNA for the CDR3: TGTGCCACCAGCAGAGACAGGGGGCTCGGAGAGACCCAGTACTTC.

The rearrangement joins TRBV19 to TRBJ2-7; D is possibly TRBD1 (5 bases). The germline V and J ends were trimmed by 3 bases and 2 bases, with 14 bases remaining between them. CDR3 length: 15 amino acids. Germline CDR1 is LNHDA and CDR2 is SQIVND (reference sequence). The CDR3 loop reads CASSISQPGTYEQYF. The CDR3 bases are TGTGCCAGTAGTATTTCCCAACCAGGGACCTACGAGCAGTACTTC.

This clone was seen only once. CDR3 bases: TGTGCCAGCAGCGGACAGGGACCTAGCACAGATACGCAGTATTTT. It specifies CASSGQGPSTDTQYF. The genes are TRBV7-9 and TRBJ2-3; TRBD1 agrees at 8 bases. Trimming at V came to 5 bases and at J to 0 bases, leaving 4 bases not matched to a gene. CDR1 and CDR2 from the germline V gene are SEHNR and FQNEAQ (reference sequence). This CDR3 contains 15 residues.

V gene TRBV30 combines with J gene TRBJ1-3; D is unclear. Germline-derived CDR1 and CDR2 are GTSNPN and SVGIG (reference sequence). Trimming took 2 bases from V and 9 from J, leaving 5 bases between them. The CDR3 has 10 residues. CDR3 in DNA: TGTGCCTGGAGTCGGGGCACCATATATTTT. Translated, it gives CAWSRGTIYF. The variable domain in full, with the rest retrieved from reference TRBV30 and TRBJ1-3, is SQTIHQWPATLVQPVGSPLSLECTVEGTSNPNLYWYRQAAGRGLQLLFYSVGIGQISSEVPQNLSASRPQDRQFILSSKKLLLSDSGFYLCAWSRGTIYFGEGSWLTVV.